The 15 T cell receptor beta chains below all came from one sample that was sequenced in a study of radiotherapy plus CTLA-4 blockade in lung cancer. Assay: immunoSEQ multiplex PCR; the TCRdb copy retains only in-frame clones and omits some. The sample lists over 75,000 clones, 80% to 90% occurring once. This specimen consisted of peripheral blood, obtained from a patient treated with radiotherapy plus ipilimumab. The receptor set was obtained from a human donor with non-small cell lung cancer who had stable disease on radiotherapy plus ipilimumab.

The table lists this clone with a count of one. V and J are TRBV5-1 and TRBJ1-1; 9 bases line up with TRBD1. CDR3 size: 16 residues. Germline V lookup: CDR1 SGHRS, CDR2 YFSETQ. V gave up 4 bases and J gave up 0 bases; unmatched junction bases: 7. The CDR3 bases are TGCGCCAGCAGCAAAGAGGGGACAGGGATGAACACTGAAGCTTTCTTT. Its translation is CASSKEGTGMNTEAFF.

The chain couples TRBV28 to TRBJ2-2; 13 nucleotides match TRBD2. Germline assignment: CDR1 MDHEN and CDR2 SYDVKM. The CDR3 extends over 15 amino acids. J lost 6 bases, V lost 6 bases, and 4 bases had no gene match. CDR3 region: CASSRLAGGSGELFF. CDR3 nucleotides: TGTGCCAGCAGCAGACTAGCGGGAGGTTCCGGGGAGCTGTTTTTT.

The CDR3 protein is CASSFGTSSYEQYF. The CDR3 nucleotides are TGCGCCAGCAGCTTCGGGACTAGCTCCTACGAGCAGTACTTC. The chain is built from TRBV5-1 and TRBJ2-5, with 8 nucleotides matching TRBD2. The J call may not be correct, given that the DNA end is closer to TRBJ2-7. CDR1 is SGHRS, CDR2 YFSETQ, per germline. This CDR3 has 14 amino acids.

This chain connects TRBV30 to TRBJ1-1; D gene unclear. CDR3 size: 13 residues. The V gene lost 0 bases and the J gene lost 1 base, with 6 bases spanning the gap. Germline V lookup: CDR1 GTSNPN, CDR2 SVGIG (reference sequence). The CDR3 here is CAWSVKGNTEAFF. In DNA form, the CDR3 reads TGTGCCTGGAGTGTAAAGGGGAACACTGAAGCTTTCTTT.

The CDR3 protein is CASSLLAGSRELFF. The CDR3, as DNA: TGTGCCAGCAGCTTGCTAGCGGGGTCCCGGGAGCTGTTTTTT. The rearrangement joins TRBV6-5 to TRBJ2-2, with 9 bases fitting TRBD2. V was clipped by 6 bases and J by 9 bases; unmatched bases: 8. The germline gives CDR1 MNHEY, CDR2 SVGAGI. This CDR3 comprises 14 residues.

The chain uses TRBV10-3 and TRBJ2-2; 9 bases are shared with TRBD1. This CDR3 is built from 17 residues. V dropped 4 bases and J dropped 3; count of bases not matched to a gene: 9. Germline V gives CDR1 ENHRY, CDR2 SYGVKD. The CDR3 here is CAISGSMGTGHTGELFF. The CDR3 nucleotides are TGTGCCATCAGTGGTTCGATGGGGACAGGGCACACCGGGGAGCTGTTTTTT.

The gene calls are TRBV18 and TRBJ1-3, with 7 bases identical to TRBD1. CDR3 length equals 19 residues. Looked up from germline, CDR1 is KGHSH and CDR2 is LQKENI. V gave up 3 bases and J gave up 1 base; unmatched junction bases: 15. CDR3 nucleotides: TGTGCCAGCTCACCTTCCCGGGACAGCTTACCTGTTTCTGGAAACACCATATATTTT. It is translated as CASSPSRDSLPVSGNTIYF.

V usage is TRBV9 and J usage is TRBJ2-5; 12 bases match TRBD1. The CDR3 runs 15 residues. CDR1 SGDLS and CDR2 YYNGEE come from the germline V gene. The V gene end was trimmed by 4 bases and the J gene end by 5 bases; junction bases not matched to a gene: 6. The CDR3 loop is CASSLGQGAGETQYF. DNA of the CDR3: TGTGCCAGCAGCTTGGGACAGGGGGCGGGGGAGACCCAGTACTTC.

CDR3 region: CAVGKGGIFEQFF. As DNA, the CDR3 is TGTGCCGTGGGGAAAGGAGGGATCTTTGAGCAGTTCTTC. The V gene is TRBV19, the J gene TRBJ2-1; tentative D call: TRBD2 (6 bases). From germline, CDR1 is LNHDA and CDR2 SQIVND (reference sequence). The CDR3 consists of 13 residues. Trimming removed 11 bases from V and 9 bases from J, with 20 bases in between.

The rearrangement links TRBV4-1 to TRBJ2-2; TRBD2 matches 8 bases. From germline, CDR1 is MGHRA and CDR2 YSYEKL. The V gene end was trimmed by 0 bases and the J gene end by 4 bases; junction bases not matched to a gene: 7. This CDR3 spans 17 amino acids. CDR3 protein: CASSQDEVAGTTGELFF. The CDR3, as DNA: TGCGCCAGCAGCCAAGATGAGGTAGCGGGAACCACCGGGGAGCTGTTTTTT.

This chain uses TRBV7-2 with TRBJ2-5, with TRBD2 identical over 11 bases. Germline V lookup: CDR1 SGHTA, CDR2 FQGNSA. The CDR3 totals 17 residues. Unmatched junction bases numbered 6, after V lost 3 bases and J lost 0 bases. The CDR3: CASSLASGRLYQETQYF. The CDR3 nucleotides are TGTGCCAGCAGCTTGGCTAGCGGGAGGCTGTACCAAGAGACCCAGTACTTC. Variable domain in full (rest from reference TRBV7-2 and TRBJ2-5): GAGVSQSPSNKVTEKGKDVELRCDPISGHTALYWYRQSLGQGLEFLIYFQGNSAPDKSGLPSDRFSAERTGGSVSTLTIQRTQQEDSAVYLCASSLASGRLYQETQYFGPGTRLLVL.

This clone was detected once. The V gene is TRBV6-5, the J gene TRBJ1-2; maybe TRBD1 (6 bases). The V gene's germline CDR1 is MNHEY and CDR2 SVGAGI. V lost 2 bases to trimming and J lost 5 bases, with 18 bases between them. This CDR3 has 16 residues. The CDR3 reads CASSYEEAGAYYGYTF. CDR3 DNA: TGTGCCAGCAGTTACGAGGAGGCAGGGGCTTATTATGGCTACACCTTC.

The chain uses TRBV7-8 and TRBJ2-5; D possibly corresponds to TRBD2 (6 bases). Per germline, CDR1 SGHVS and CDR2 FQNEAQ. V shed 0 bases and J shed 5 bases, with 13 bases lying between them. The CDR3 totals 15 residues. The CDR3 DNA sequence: TGTGCCAGCAGCTTAGCACTAGCCGTCGGGGAGACCCAGTACTTC. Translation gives CASSLALAVGETQYF.

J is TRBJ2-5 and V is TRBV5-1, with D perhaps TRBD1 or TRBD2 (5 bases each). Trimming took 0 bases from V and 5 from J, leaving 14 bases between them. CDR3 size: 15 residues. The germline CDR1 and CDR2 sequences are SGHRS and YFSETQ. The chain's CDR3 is CASSLAGARGETQYF. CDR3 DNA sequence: TGCGCCAGCAGCTTGGCCGGGGCGAGAGGGGAGACCCAGTACTTC.

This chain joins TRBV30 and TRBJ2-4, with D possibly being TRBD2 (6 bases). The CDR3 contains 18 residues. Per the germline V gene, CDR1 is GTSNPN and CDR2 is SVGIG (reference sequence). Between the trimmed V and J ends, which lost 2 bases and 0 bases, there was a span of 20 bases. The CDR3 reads CAWSSNGGRPLAKNIQYF. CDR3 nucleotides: TGTGCCTGGAGTTCTAATGGGGGGAGGCCACTAGCCAAAAACATTCAGTACTTC.